This T cell receptor beta chain derives from a study of T cell responses to AZD1222 COVID-19 vaccine. General study points: Spike-specific TCR breadth and depth grew following two AZD1222 doses. Of the AZD1222 recipients, only 5 or 6 were seropositive at baseline.

Libraries were prepared by immunoSEQ multiplex PCR; TCRdb keeps only in-frame clonotypes and omits some of them. Of approximately 150,000 clones in the sample, roughly nine tenths were seen once. Concerning this clone: What it binds is unknown.

Germline V gives CDR1 MDHEN, CDR2 SYDVKM. The length of the CDR3 is 13 residues. The V segment lost 4 bases and the J segment 14 bases; nucleotides outside the gene matches: 8. The chain uses TRBV28 and TRBJ2-1; 10 nucleotides agree with TRBD2. The sequence was obtained from an adult in good health. The sequencing used peripheral blood, collected on day 0 of AZD1222 vaccination. In DNA, the CDR3 is TGTGCCAGCAGTTCAGCGGGAGGGCGCTGGGAGTTCTTC. It encodes CASSSAGGRWEFF.